The rows below give T cell receptor beta chains drawn from one sample of a study of cytomegalovirus exposure and HLA in healthy donors. Here immunoSEQ multiplex PCR was the method, and the copy in TCRdb shows in-frame clones only, minus some. The repertoire holds 90,000 to 120,000 clones, approximately 80% seen once, with about 4.3% in the top ten. The sample taken for sequencing was PBMCs. The source of these receptors is a male donor in good health and CMV-seronegative. Both conserved end residues are part of each CDR3. The order of the fields is V gene, clone size, D gene, CDR3 length, J gene, CDR3 protein, CDR3 DNA. D genes are given only for firm matches. Clone sizes are given selectively: once, few, many, or a class where the clone is expanded.

>TRBV7-7|.|.|11|TRBJ2-3
CASSLSQVQYF
TGTGCCAGCAGCTTATCCCAGGTTCAGTATTTT
>TRBV18|.|.|21|TRBJ2-2
CASSPLPGQGIAGVNTGELFF
TGTGCCAGCTCACCGCTCCCGGGACAGGGGATAGCGGGAGTAAACACCGGGGAGCTGTTTTTT
>TRBV9|once|.|16|TRBJ1-2
CASSPGLGGSGYGYTF
TGTGCCAGCAGCCCGGGTCTCGGTGGATCGGGCTATGGCTACACCTTC
>TRBV30|.|TRBD2|16|TRBJ2-5
CAWSVLTSGRGETQYF
TGTGCCTGGAGTGTACTTACTAGCGGGAGGGGAGAGACCCAGTACTTC
>TRBV5-5|.|TRBD2|15|TRBJ2-7
CASSTGLAFSYEQYF
TGTGCCAGCAGCACGGGACTAGCGTTTTCCTACGAGCAGTACTTC
>TRBV30|.|TRBD1|14|TRBJ1-3
CAWCTGGSGNTIYF
TGTGCCTGGTGTACAGGGGGCTCTGGAAACACCATATATTTT
>TRBV25-1|once|.|14|TRBJ1-5
CASSERAPNQPQHF
TGTGCCAGCAGTGAGAGGGCACCGAATCAGCCCCAGCATTTT
>TRBV5-1|.|.|14|TRBJ2-5
CASSLVGVQETQYF
TGCGCCAGCAGCTTGGTCGGGGTACAAGAGACCCAGTACTTC
>TRBV27|few|TRBD2|17|TRBJ2-2
CASSRSGLAGVPGELFF
TGTGCCAGCAGTCGGTCAGGACTAGCGGGAGTTCCCGGGGAGCTGTTTTTT
>TRBV2|.|TRBD1|12|TRBJ2-7
CATIDRVNEQYF
TGTGCCACCATTGACAGGGTGAACGAGCAGTACTTC
>TRBV20-1|few|.|10|TRBJ2-1
CSASRSEQFF
TGCAGTGCTTCTAGGTCTGAGCAGTTCTTC
>TRBV27|once|TRBD1|12|TRBJ1-2
CASSGGFYGYTF
TGTGCCAGCTCAGGGGGATTCTATGGCTACACCTTC
>TRBV5-6|once|TRBD2|16|TRBJ2-5
CASSLMGGRAQETQYF
TGTGCCAGCAGCTTGATGGGCGGGAGGGCCCAGGAGACCCAGTACTTC
>TRBV30|few|.|12|TRBJ1-2
CAWSSRVYGYTF
TGTGCCTGGAGTTCCAGGGTATATGGCTACACCTTC
>TRBV4-1|.|.|18|TRBJ2-7
CASSQVFAAGRVTYEQYF
TGCGCCAGCAGCCAAGTTTTTGCGGCAGGGCGCGTTACCTACGAGCAGTACTTC
>TRBV11-2|once|.|15|TRBJ2-2
CASSLGGWVTGELFF
TGTGCCAGCAGCTTGGGGGGTTGGGTCACCGGGGAGCTGTTTTTT
>TRBV5-6|.|TRBD1|16|TRBJ1-2
CASSYTGTGGLYGYTF
TGTGCCAGCAGCTATACCGGGACAGGGGGTTTGTATGGCTACACCTTC
>TRBV30|.|.|16|TRBJ1-1
CAWSVLSGKMNTEAFF
TGTGCCTGGAGTGTATTGTCAGGAAAAATGAACACTGAAGCTTTCTTT
>TRBV28|.|.|13|TRBJ2-1
CASSLQGGNEQFF
TGTGCCAGCAGTCTTCAGGGTGGCAATGAGCAGTTCTTC
>TRBV20-1|.|TRBD2|9|TRBJ2-4
CSPGGTVSF
TGCAGTCCGGGGGGGACCGTAAGCTTC
>TRBV5-4|.|TRBD1|14|TRBJ2-7
CASSPQDRVDEQYF
TGTGCCAGCAGCCCGCAGGACAGGGTTGACGAGCAGTACTTC
>TRBV19|.|.|13|TRBJ2-5
CASDSAGQETQYF
TGTGCCAGCGACAGCGCCGGGCAAGAGACCCAGTACTTC
>TRBV2|.|TRBD1|14|TRBJ2-2
CASSPDRVSGELFF
TGTGCCAGCAGTCCGGACAGGGTATCCGGGGAGCTGTTTTTT
>TRBV10-3|few|TRBD1|15|TRBJ2-5
CAISPGQGGQETQYF
TGTGCCATCAGCCCGGGACAGGGAGGGCAAGAGACCCAGTACTTC
>TRBV10-3|.|.|20|TRBJ2-1
CAIRVSQTGTVQSSYNEQFF
TGTGCCATCAGGGTTTCCCAAACCGGGACTGTTCAAAGCTCCTACAATGAGCAGTTCTTC
>TRBV7-2|.|.|14|TRBJ2-1
CASSLGTSLGEQFF
TGTGCCAGCAGCTTAGGTACTAGTCTCGGAGAGCAGTTCTTC
>TRBV7-9|.|TRBD1|13|TRBJ1-2
CASSLSGGQGYTF
TGTGCCAGCAGCTTGTCAGGGGGGCAAGGCTACACCTTC
>TRBV14|few|.|12|TRBJ1-1
CASSQAVTEAFF
TGTGCCAGCAGCCAGGCCGTCACTGAAGCTTTCTTT
>TRBV7-6|.|TRBD2|15|TRBJ2-1
CASSGGLESYNEQFF
TGTGCCAGCAGCGGTGGACTAGAGAGTTACAATGAGCAGTTCTTC
>TRBV7-8|.|.|12|TRBJ2-1
CASQRRGNEQFF
TGTGCCAGCCAACGGAGGGGCAATGAGCAGTTCTTC
>TRBV30|.|TRBD1|14|TRBJ1-5
CAWSNRGFNQPQHF
TGTGCCTGGAGTAACAGGGGATTCAATCAGCCCCAGCATTTT
>TRBV5-8|few|.|14|TRBJ2-7
CASSFQGPTYEQYF
TGTGCCAGCAGCTTCCAGGGTCCGACCTACGAGCAGTACTTC
>TRBV27|few|TRBD2|16|TRBJ2-7
CATPQIPSGRSHEQYF
TGTGCCACCCCCCAAATCCCTAGCGGGAGAAGCCACGAGCAGTACTTC
>TRBV6-5|few|.|13|TRBJ1-4
CASSSTTNEKLFF
TGTGCCAGCAGTTCCACAACTAATGAAAAACTGTTTTTT
>TRBV7-7|.|TRBD2|16|TRBJ2-3
CASSPGLAQPTDTQYF
TGTGCCAGCAGCCCAGGACTAGCCCAACCCACAGATACGCAGTATTTT
>TRBV6-1|.|TRBD1|16|TRBJ1-1
CASSEKDRVRLTEAFF
TGTGCCAGCAGTGAAAAAGACAGGGTGAGGCTAACTGAAGCTTTCTTT
>TRBV27|.|.|15|TRBJ2-7
CASSPNSLAVYEQYF
TGTGCCAGCAGTCCCAATAGCTTGGCTGTATACGAGCAGTACTTC
>TRBV5-1|once|.|14|TRBJ1-1
CASSAQGGSTEAFF
TGCGCCAGCAGCGCACAGGGCGGGAGCACTGAAGCTTTCTTT
>TRBV30|.|.|15|TRBJ1-6
CAWSTKGRNNSPLHF
TGTGCCTGGAGTACCAAGGGGAGGAATAATTCACCCCTCCACTTT
>TRBV2|.|.|15|TRBJ1-5
CASRATDNSNQPQHF
TGTGCCAGCAGAGCGACAGACAATAGCAATCAGCCCCAGCATTTT
>TRBV14|.|TRBD2|13|TRBJ2-2
CASRPTSAGELFF
TGTGCCAGCAGACCCACTAGCGCCGGGGAGCTGTTTTTT
>TRBV5-1|.|.|14|TRBJ2-1
CASSLVGSSNEQFF
TGCGCCAGCAGCTTGGTCGGGAGCAGCAATGAGCAGTTCTTC
>TRBV13|.|.|11|TRBJ2-7
CASSDNAEQYF
TGTGCCAGCAGTGACAACGCCGAGCAGTACTTC
>TRBV6-1|.|TRBD2|13|TRBJ2-7
CARSLAGVYEQYF
TGTGCCCGATCCCTAGCGGGAGTGTACGAGCAGTACTTC